What follows are 20 T cell receptor beta chains derived from one specimen sequenced in a study of T cells in Graves' hyperthyroidism and ophthalmopathy. TCR beta CDR3 regions were amplified from RNA transcripts. The TCR CDR3 was amplified in a first-round RT-PCR using the HTBI primer set. TCRdb processed the multiplex PCR reads anew with MiXCR; each CDR3 protein has one entry. Altogether around 350,000 distinct CDR3 sequences are present, about a sixth being singletons, with the ten largest covering 30% to 35%. Material: blood. The receptors shown here come from a woman aged 25-40 years with Graves' hyperthyroidism that later progressed to Graves' ophthalmopathy.

This clonotype appeared many times. The chain couples TRBV11-2 to TRBJ2-2; D is uncertain. Trimming took 3 bases from V and 6 from J, leaving 8 bases between them. CDR3 length: 13 residues. Germline lookup yields CDR1 SGHAT and CDR2 FQNNGV. The CDR3 sequence is CASSFRLAGELFF. The CDR3 DNA follows: TGTGCCAGCAGCTTCCGTTTGGCCGGGGAGCTGTTTTTT.

This clonotype was counted once. The chain joins TRBV7-9 to TRBJ2-7; tentative D call: TRBD1 (6 bases). Trimming stripped 7 bases from V and 3 bases from J, with 7 bases between. CDR1 is SEHNR, CDR2 FQNEAQ, per germline (reference sequence). CDR3 length: 11 amino acids. CDR3 bases: TGTGCCAGCACCAGGGGCTACGAGCAGTACTTC. Translation gives CASTRGYEQYF.

CDR3 bases: TGTGCCAGCAGTTTCGGACAGGGGACGTCTGGCTACACCTTC. Translating it yields CASSFGQGTSGYTF. This chain links TRBV28 with TRBJ1-2; 9 nucleotides match TRBD1. This CDR3 spans 14 amino acids. J was trimmed by 7 bases and V by 3 bases; bases with no gene match: 6. The germline gives CDR1 MDHEN, CDR2 SYDVKM.

This clonotype came up a few times. The rearrangement uses TRBV19 and TRBJ1-5; 7 bases are shared with TRBD1. Germline V gene data show CDR1 as LNHDA and CDR2 as SQIVND (reference sequence). Losses at the gene ends were 10 bases for V and 4 bases for J; bases not matched to a gene: 4. There are 12 residues in the CDR3. The CDR3 here is CAIGTANQPQHF. The CDR3 nucleotides read TGTGCCATTGGGACAGCGAATCAGCCCCAGCATTTT.

This clonotype showed up many times. This chain uses TRBV24-1 with TRBJ2-4; tentative D call: TRBD1 (5 bases). The CDR3 sequence is 19 residues long. Deletions cut 4 bases from V and 1 base from J, with 22 bases between. The germline V gene has CDR1 KGHDR and CDR2 SFDVKD. CDR3 sequence reads: CATSEDGRTLTWAKNIQYF. The CDR3 region has the DNA TGTGCCACCAGTGAAGACGGACGGACACTCACCTGGGCCAAAAACATTCAGTACTTC.

This clonotype was seen ten or more times. The chain uses TRBV27 and TRBJ2-7, with 8 nucleotides matching TRBD1. This CDR3 is built from 20 residues. After removal of 8 bases from V and 7 bases from J, the junction contained 31 bases not matched to a gene. Germline assignment: CDR1 MNHEY and CDR2 SMNVEV (reference sequence). Written as DNA, the CDR3 is TGTGCCAGCGTTTCAGTTTATTGCCCCTTTAACTGCAGGGGGCTAGAAGAGCAGTACTTC. Amino acid sequence: CASVSVYCPFNCRGLEEQYF.

There are many counts of this clonotype. This chain connects TRBV10-3 to TRBJ1-2; TRBD1 might be the D (5 bases). The V end was cut by 2 bases, the J end by 6 bases, with 10 bases between. Per germline, CDR1 ENHRY and CDR2 SYGVKD. This CDR3 spans 13 amino acids. The CDR3: CAISEGQGHGYTF. The CDR3 region has the DNA TGTGCCATCAGTGAGGGGCAGGGCCATGGCTACACCTTC.

This clonotype was found a few times. This CDR3 reads CASSQAQTGISGDTQYF. The DNA for the CDR3 is TGCGCCAGCAGCCAAGCACAGACGGGAATTAGTGGGGATACGCAGTATTTT. The V and J genes are TRBV4-1 and TRBJ2-3; TRBD2 might be the D (5 bases). Trimming pared 1 base from V and 6 bases from J, leaving 20 bases between. The germline gives CDR1 MGHRA, CDR2 YSYEKL. The CDR3 is 17 residues long.

The chain has TRBV6-1 and TRBJ1-5; 7 bases line up with TRBD1. Germline V CDR1 and CDR2: MNHNS, SASEGT. The length of the CDR3 is 14 residues. After removal of 5 bases from V and 5 bases from J, the junction contained 6 bases not matched to a gene. The CDR3 DNA sequence: TGTGCCAGCAGTCCAACAGGGGAATATCAGCCCCAGCATTTT. It yields the protein CASSPTGEYQPQHF.

This clonotype was observed once. This may be a read error: a much more frequent sequence differs by one nucleotide. The chain employs TRBV7-2 and TRBJ1-5; D unresolved. Germline CDR1 and CDR2: SGHTA and FQGNSA. This CDR3 has 15 amino acids. The ends were cut back, 3 bases at V and 3 bases at J, with 12 bases in the middle. The CDR3 bases are TGTGCCAGCAGCTTGGAGGTCATCATCAATCAGCCCCAGCATTTT. Protein product: CASSLEVIINQPQHF.

This clonotype showed up many times. V gene TRBV28 combines with J gene TRBJ2-3; D is ambiguous. The germline CDR1 and CDR2 sequences are MDHEN and SYDVKM. The CDR3 contains 12 residues. The V end lost 8 bases, the J end lost 0 bases, and 6 bases lay between the germline ends. The CDR3 DNA reads TGTGCCAGCGGCGCGAGCACAGATACGCAGTATTTT. It specifies CASGASTDTQYF.

This clonotype occurred many times. The chain employs TRBV20-1 and TRBJ2-2, with TRBD2 matching 9 bases. V was clipped by 4 bases and J by 7 bases; unmatched bases: 16. The CDR3 has 17 residues. Germline V gene data show CDR1 as DFQATT and CDR2 as SNEGSKA (reference sequence). The CDR3 bases are TGCAGTGCTAACCCTCGGCTGGCTAGCGGGACTAGCGGGGAGCTGTTTTTT. Encoded protein: CSANPRLASGTSGELFF.

There are many counts of this clonotype. The chain recombines TRBV2 with TRBJ1-1; unclear D gene. V shed 3 bases and J shed 3 bases, with 11 bases lying between them. The CDR3 runs 14 residues. The germline V gene has CDR1 SNHLY and CDR2 FYNNEI. CDR3 in DNA: TGTGCCAGCAGTGATAGACGTGGGGACACTGAAGCTTTCTTT. Its translation: CASSDRRGDTEAFF.

This clonotype was seen once. V usage is TRBV28 and J usage is TRBJ1-5; D ambiguous. The CDR3 consists of 15 residues. The germline gives CDR1 MDHEN, CDR2 SYDVKM. Trimming cost V 2 bases and J 4 bases, with 12 bases left between them. CDR3 sequence: CASSLTSGRNQPQHF. The CDR3 region has the DNA TGTGCCAGCAGTTTAACTTCCGGACGGAATCAGCCCCAGCATTTT.

The V and J genes are TRBV10-3 and TRBJ2-1, with TRBD2 identical over 13 bases. The CDR3 is 15 amino acids. Trimming removed 6 bases from V and 8 bases from J; junction bases left unmatched: 7. Germline V gives CDR1 ENHRY, CDR2 SYGVKD. CDR3 in amino acids: CAIRERTSGSDEQFF. CDR3 nucleotide sequence: TGTGCCATCAGGGAACGGACTAGCGGGAGTGATGAGCAGTTCTTC.

This clonotype has at least ten counts. This rearrangement joins TRBV7-8 to TRBJ2-3; D possibly corresponds to TRBD1 (5 bases). The CDR3 totals 16 residues. Trimming took 4 bases from V and 0 from J, leaving 14 bases between them. The germline V gene has CDR1 SGHVS and CDR2 FQNEAQ. CDR3 amino acids: CASSSRQLSSTDTQYF. The CDR3 coding sequence is TGTGCCAGCAGCTCGCGACAGCTGTCTAGCACAGATACGCAGTATTTT.

This clonotype showed up just a few times. V gene TRBV18 combines with J gene TRBJ2-2, with a tentative D call TRBD1 (6 bases). In germline, CDR1 is KGHSH, CDR2 LQKENI. This CDR3 region has 15 residues. The ends were cut back, 2 bases at V and 4 bases at J, with 11 bases in the middle. CDR3 protein: CASSPEGQSTGELFF. The CDR3 DNA follows: TGTGCCAGCTCACCAGAGGGACAATCCACCGGGGAGCTGTTTTTT.

This clonotype appeared many times. This chain joins TRBV5-1 and TRBJ2-7; 8 positions agree with TRBD1. Germline CDR1 and CDR2: SGHRS and YFSETQ. Germline trimming cut 0 bases from V and 1 base from J; bases unmatched to any gene: 6. The CDR3 covers 16 residues. DNA for the CDR3: TGCGCCAGCAGCTTGGGCTTCAGGACAGGGTCCTACGAGCAGTACTTC. Translating it yields CASSLGFRTGSYEQYF.

This clonotype was detected many times. The rearrangement joins TRBV2 to TRBJ2-6; maybe TRBD2 (5 bases). V was trimmed by 0 bases and J by 5 bases, leaving 11 bases between them. The CDR3 sequence is 16 residues long. Germline V gives CDR1 SNHLY, CDR2 FYNNEI. CDR3 protein: CASSEALRGRANVLTF. CDR3 coding DNA: TGTGCCAGCAGTGAAGCACTTCGGGGAAGGGCCAACGTCCTGACTTTC.

This clonotype was observed a handful of times. CDR3 amino acids: CASSEGGGPDTQYF. The CDR3 coding sequence is TGTGCCAGCAGTGAAGGCGGGGGCCCAGATACGCAGTATTTT. The chain combines TRBV6-1 with TRBJ2-3; possible D gene TRBD2, 7 bases. The CDR3 runs 14 residues. V was cut by 1 base and J by 4 bases, with 9 bases left in between. The V gene's germline CDR1 is MNHNS and CDR2 SASEGT.